This is a list of T cell receptor beta chains from one sample in a study of CD8+ T cells in alopecia areata. The data were produced by immunoSEQ multiplex PCR, yet TCRdb's version contains in-frame clones alone and is incomplete. The sample includes approximately 150,000 clones, around three fifths seen only once; the top ten take 14%. The source was CD4+ T cells sorted from blood, collected at week 24, from a patient treated with tofacitinib. Every receptor here comes from a human donor with alopecia areata. The CDR3 runs from the conserved cysteine through the conserved F or W. D genes are given only for firm matches. Rows give clone size only sometimes, using once, few, many, or a class for an expanded clone.

size: NA; J: TRBJ1-2; D: NA; V: TRBV29-1; CDR3: CSVEDHSLAGLNGYTF; DNA: TGCAGCGTTGAAGATCATTCCCTGGCAGGGTTGAATGGCTACACCTTC
size: NA; J: TRBJ2-1; D: NA; V: TRBV2; CDR3: CASSEDFVEQFF; DNA: TGTGCCAGCAGTGAGGACTTCGTTGAGCAGTTCTTC
size: NA; J: TRBJ2-1; D: TRBD1; V: TRBV4-1; CDR3: CASSKTQQGTYFSEQFF; DNA: TGCGCCAGCAGCAAAACCCAACAGGGGACATACTTTTCCGAGCAGTTCTTC
size: NA; J: TRBJ2-5; D: NA; V: TRBV4-2; CDR3: CASSQIGEETQYF; DNA: TGTGCCAGCAGCCAAATCGGGGAAGAGACCCAGTACTTC
size: NA; J: TRBJ2-7; D: NA; V: TRBV2; CDR3: CASSEGGGVEQYF; DNA: TGTGCCAGCAGTGAAGGTGGAGGAGTCGAGCAGTACTTC
size: NA; J: TRBJ2-5; D: NA; V: TRBV30; CDR3: CAWIKLQETQYF; DNA: TGTGCCTGGATAAAACTTCAAGAGACCCAGTACTTC
size: NA; J: TRBJ2-3; D: NA; V: TRBV19; CDR3: CATQGGPTDTQYF; DNA: TGTGCCACCCAGGGGGGACCCACAGATACGCAGTATTTT
size: few; J: TRBJ2-3; D: NA; V: TRBV29-1; CDR3: CSVVRGITDTQYF; DNA: TGCAGCGTTGTAAGGGGTATCACAGATACGCAGTATTTT
size: NA; J: TRBJ1-2; D: NA; V: TRBV12-5; CDR3: CASGRESNYGYTF; DNA: TGTGCTAGTGGCCGGGAAAGTAACTATGGCTACACCTTC
size: NA; J: TRBJ2-3; D: NA; V: TRBV29-1; CDR3: CSIRGEDNTDTQYF; DNA: TGCAGTATAAGGGGCGAAGACAACACAGATACGCAGTATTTT
size: NA; J: TRBJ1-4; D: NA; V: TRBV2; CDR3: CASSLGLDNGGKLFF; DNA: TGTGCCAGCAGCTTAGGTCTGGACAACGGGGGAAAACTGTTTTTT
size: NA; J: TRBJ2-1; D: NA; V: TRBV29-1; CDR3: CSVPGAEQFF; DNA: TGCAGCGTTCCGGGGGCCGAACAGTTCTTC
size: NA; J: TRBJ1-2; D: TRBD1; V: TRBV5-1; CDR3: CASRDSHGYTF; DNA: TGCGCCAGCCGGGACAGCCATGGCTACACCTTC
size: NA; J: TRBJ1-4; D: NA; V: TRBV7-2; CDR3: CASSLTLGGNEKLFF; DNA: TGTGCCAGCAGCTTAACGCTAGGGGGTAATGAAAAACTGTTTTTT
size: once; J: TRBJ2-7; D: TRBD1; V: TRBV18; CDR3: CASSPDRGTPEQYF; DNA: TGTGCCAGCTCACCCGACAGGGGTACCCCCGAGCAGTACTTC
size: NA; J: TRBJ2-3; D: NA; V: TRBV9; CDR3: CASSVAGTQDTQYF; DNA: TGTGCCAGCAGCGTAGCGGGGACACAAGATACGCAGTATTTT